These 25 T cell receptor beta chains originate from one sample sequenced in a study of human T cells and chemical hapten exposure. TCRdb processed the RACE reads anew with MiXCR; each CDR3 protein has one entry. Of more than 90,000 distinct CDR3 sequences in the sample, about 10% were seen once. The time point is: patch test 1, 2 weeks after DPC sensitization. Treatment reported: therapeutic diphenylcyclopropenone sensitization with weekly scalp DPC. Sequenced material: whole blood, taken in connection with sensitization to the hapten diphenylcyclopropenone (DPC). These receptors were obtained from a man aged 35 to 55 with alopecia areata. Some clones in this sample may be carry-over from other donors' samples.

J is TRBJ1-1 and V is TRBV6-6; D unclear. There are 13 residues in the CDR3. Germline assignment: CDR1 MNHNY and CDR2 SVGAGI (reference sequence). V lost 3 bases and J 1 base, leaving 6 bases between the germline ends. CDR3 nucleotide sequence: TGTGCCAGCAGTTATATGGAGAACACTGAAGCTTTCTTT. Translating it yields CASSYMENTEAFF.

The rearrangement joins TRBV27 to TRBJ2-7; either TRBD1 or TRBD2 may supply D (5 bases each). The CDR3 contains 15 residues. V was trimmed by 2 bases and J by 3 bases, leaving 14 bases between them. Germline CDR1 MNHEY, CDR2 SMNVEV (reference sequence). This chain's CDR3 is CASSLGTPGSYEQYV. The CDR3 coding sequence is TGTGCCAGCAGTTTAGGGACGCCGGGTAGCTACGAGCAGTACGTC.

The V gene is TRBV24-1, the J gene TRBJ2-3; D remains ambiguous. Germline loops: CDR1 KGHDR, CDR2 SFDVKD. The CDR3 consists of 15 residues. V gave up 0 bases and J gave up 1 base, with 7 bases separating them. CDR3: CATSDLSSGTDTQYF. The CDR3 region has the DNA TGTGCCACCAGTGATTTGTCATCGGGCACAGATACGCAGTATTTT.

The table lists this clonotype with a few counts. The V and J genes are TRBV19 and TRBJ2-5; the D is unclear. CDR1 and CDR2 (germline): LNHDA, SQIVND (reference sequence). This CDR3 is built from 13 residues. V lost 1 base, J lost 5 bases, and 8 bases lay in between. CDR3 nucleotides: TGTGCCAGTAGTATAGGGCCGGTGGAGACCCAGTACTTC. Encoded protein: CASSIGPVETQYF.

This clonotype occurred many times. The V call is TRBV6-6, the J call TRBJ1-1; D perhaps matches TRBD1 (6 bases). The CDR3 is 15 residues long. The germline V and J ends were trimmed by 8 bases and 0 bases, with 16 bases remaining between them. The V gene's germline CDR1 is MNHNY and CDR2 SVGAGI (reference sequence). The CDR3 DNA follows: TGTGCCAGCGGACGTCAACAGGGAATGAACACTGAAGCTTTCTTT. Amino acids: CASGRQQGMNTEAFF.

This clonotype was seen repeatedly, ten times or more. The V call is TRBV11-3, the J call TRBJ2-7; D is perhaps TRBD1 (5 bases). CDR3 length: 13 amino acids. Trimming cost V 5 bases and J 2 bases, with 10 bases left between them. The germline CDR1 and CDR2 sequences are SGHNT and YENEEA. The CDR3 region is CASSQGFAYEQYV. The CDR3 DNA is TGTGCCAGCAGCCAGGGTTTCGCCTACGAGCAGTACGTC.

This clonotype showed up just a few times. The chain couples TRBV29-1 to TRBJ2-6; TRBD2 matches at 7 bases. This CDR3 has 15 residues. V lost 2 bases, J lost 0 bases, and 1 base stayed unmatched. Germline V gives CDR1 SQVTM, CDR2 ANQGSEA. CDR3 region: CSVELADSGANVLTF. Here the CDR3 DNA reads TGCAGCGTTGAACTAGCGGACTCTGGGGCCAACGTCCTGACTTTC.

V and J are TRBV21-1 and TRBJ2-7; TRBD2 was called by the table and not checked on the DNA. TRBV21-1 is classified as a pseudogene. The CDR3 sequence is 15 residues long. The CDR3 is CASSKGGTSAYEQYV. In DNA, the CDR3 is TGTGCCAGCAGCAAAGGGGGGACTAGCGCCTACGAGCAGTACGTC.

The chain links TRBV6-2 or TRBV6-3 to TRBJ2-7; tentatively, D is TRBD1 (7 bases). Trimming pared 5 bases from V and 9 bases from J, leaving 17 bases between. Germline V lookup: CDR1 MNHEY, CDR2 SVGEGT. The length of the CDR3 is 13 residues. The CDR3 protein is CASSRLTGTGQYF. Written as DNA, the CDR3 is TGTGCCAGCAGTCGTTTGACAGGGACTGGGCAGTACTTC.

The CDR3 DNA follows: TGTGCCAGCAGCCTACAGGGTGGTATGGGCACAGATACGCAGTATTTT. This codes for CASSLQGGMGTDTQYF. The chain links TRBV28 to TRBJ2-3, with D possibly matching TRBD1 (6 bases). Trimming left V 6 bases short and J 1 base short, with 17 bases between. In germline, CDR1 is MDHEN, CDR2 SYDVKM. The CDR3 is 16 amino acids.

The chain carries TRBV23-1 and TRBJ2-1, with D perhaps given as TRBD1 or TRBD2 (5 bases each). TRBV23-1 is noted as an ORF with a role that remains uncertain. V lost 10 bases and J lost 13, with 20 bases in between. The CDR3 is 12 residues long. CDR3 in amino acids: CAIHCGWGYQFF. The CDR3, as DNA: TGCGCCATACACTGTGGATGGGGGTACCAGTTCTTC.

In this sample, this clonotype turned up a few times. The rearrangement uses TRBV30 and TRBJ1-5; the D gene is possibly TRBD1 (5 bases). V was clipped by 1 base and J by 2 bases, with 12 bases between them. This CDR3 region has 15 residues. Germline loops: CDR1 GTSNPN, CDR2 SVGIG (reference sequence). As DNA, the CDR3 is TGTGCCTGGAGTGACAGGTCGCGAGGCAATCAGCCCCAGCATTTT. As protein: CAWSDRSRGNQPQHF.

In this sample, this clonotype turned up a few times. V and J are TRBV6-5 and TRBJ2-2; D might be TRBD1 (6 bases). The CDR3 is 16 amino acids. Germline V CDR1 and CDR2: MNHEY, SVGAGI. V lost 2 bases and J 1 base, leaving 11 bases between the germline ends. The CDR3 spells CASSYAGQMNTGELFF. DNA for the CDR3: TGTGCCAGCAGTTACGCTGGACAGATGAACACCGGGGAGCTGTTTTTT.

This clonotype has more than one count but fewer than ten. The chain carries TRBV28 and TRBJ1-6; D unclear. CDR1 MDHEN and CDR2 SYDVKM come from the germline V gene. There are 14 residues in the CDR3. Trimming removed 5 bases at V and 7 bases at J, with 12 bases between. CDR3 coding DNA: TGTGCCAGCAGTCCTACCCATCCGAATTCACCCCTCCACTTT. It translates to CASSPTHPNSPLHF.

This clonotype was found a few times. The gene calls are TRBV7-9 and TRBJ2-7, with a possible D match to TRBD1 (5 bases). The CDR3 is 16 residues long. Germline V gene sequence: CDR1 SEHNR, CDR2 FQNEAQ (reference sequence). V was cut by 1 base and J by 0 bases, with 13 bases left in between. CDR3 sequence (DNA): TGTGCCAGCAGCTTAGGTTTCAAACAGGCCTCCTACGAGCAGTACGTC. Translated: CASSLGFKQASYEQYV.

The chain links TRBV5-1 to TRBJ1-1; D possibly corresponds to TRBD1 (5 bases). V lost 0 bases and J lost 0, with 9 bases in between. The CDR3 contains 15 residues. Germline V lookup: CDR1 SGHRS, CDR2 YFSETQ. This CDR3 reads CASSLVWGMNTEAFF. The CDR3 DNA is TGCGCCAGCAGCTTGGTTTGGGGGATGAACACTGAAGCTTTCTTT.

This clonotype was seen a handful of times. The chain recombines TRBV19 with TRBJ2-1, with a tentative D call TRBD1 (5 bases). This CDR3 spans 16 amino acids. CDR1 LNHDA and CDR2 SQIVND come from the germline V gene (reference sequence). Trimming removed 1 base at V and 2 bases at J, with 12 bases between. The CDR3 sequence is CASSIGQGLTYNEQFF. DNA of the CDR3: TGTGCCAGTAGTATAGGTCAGGGCCTTACCTACAATGAGCAGTTCTTC.

V is TRBV24-1 and J is TRBJ2-2; 16 bases align to TRBD2. The CDR3 has 22 amino acids. Germline lookup yields CDR1 KGHDR and CDR2 SFDVKD. V lost 0 bases and J lost 3; bases outside the gene matches: 12. The CDR3 here is CATSDLQMGGLAGGPDTGELFF. The CDR3 DNA reads TGTGCCACCAGTGATTTGCAAATGGGGGGACTAGCGGGAGGGCCGGACACCGGGGAGCTGTTTTTT.

This clonotype turned up a few times. The chain employs TRBV9 and TRBJ2-5; 10 positions agree with TRBD2. Germline CDR1 SGDLS, CDR2 YYNGEE. V was pared by 4 bases and J by 5 bases, with 11 bases of the junction left unmatched. The length of the CDR3 is 16 residues. The CDR3 sequence: CASSPLAGALQETQYF. The CDR3 nucleotides are TGTGCCAGCAGCCCCCTAGCGGGAGCTCTGCAGGAGACCCAGTACTTC.

CDR3 DNA sequence: TGTGCCAGCAGCAAAGGACTAGCGGGAGGGTCTGGGGAGCTGTTTTTT. Protein: CASSKGLAGGSGELFF. The rearrangement uses TRBV7-6 and TRBJ2-2; 15 bases fit TRBD2. Germline values: CDR1 SGHVS, CDR2 FNYEAQ. V lost 5 bases to trimming and J lost 8 bases; unmatched junction nucleotides: 6. CDR3 size: 16 residues.

A single count supports this clonotype. This clone may be a read error of a much larger clone one base away. The chain links TRBV12-3 or TRBV12-4 to TRBJ1-4; possible D gene TRBD1, 5 bases. The length of the CDR3 is 12 residues. The V gene lost 6 bases and the J gene lost 6 bases, with 8 bases spanning the gap. In nucleotides, the CDR3 is TGTGCCAGCAGACGGACATATGAAAAACTGTTTTTT. This gives the protein CASRRTYEKLFF.

This clonotype was seen only a few times. Germline and junction disagree at one end, which may indicate a read error. The J gene is TRBJ2-2, the V gene TRBV10-3; 11 nucleotides line up with TRBD2. The germline CDR1 and CDR2 sequences are ENHRY and SYGVKD. This CDR3 region has 16 residues. Here the CDR3 reads CAISVPSGGNSGELFF. The CDR3 region has the DNA TGTGCCATCAGTGTCCCTAGCGGGGGGAACTCCGGGGAGCTGTTTTTT.

The V gene is TRBV2, the J gene TRBJ2-7, with TRBD2 matching 9 bases. Germline values: CDR1 SNHLY, CDR2 FYNNEI. After removal of 2 bases from V and 5 bases from J, the junction contained 7 bases not matched to a gene. This CDR3 comprises 15 residues. CDR3 protein: CASSEIAGAPNEQYF. CDR3 bases: TGTGCCAGCAGTGAAATAGCGGGAGCCCCCAACGAGCAGTACTTC.

The V gene is TRBV6-5, the J gene TRBJ2-7; D call uncertain. This CDR3 region has 14 residues. Germline lookup yields CDR1 MNHEY and CDR2 SVGAGI. V shed 5 bases and J shed 2 bases, with 13 bases lying between them. The CDR3 DNA follows: TGTGCCAGCAGTCCCTTAGGGCGGCCCTACGAGCAGTACGTC. It is translated as CASSPLGRPYEQYV.

This clonotype was counted only a few times. The gene calls are TRBV20-1 and TRBJ2-1, with a tentative D call TRBD1 (8 bases). Trimming removed 6 bases at V and 4 bases at J, with 19 bases between. Looked up from germline, CDR1 is DFQATT and CDR2 is SNEGSKA (reference sequence). This CDR3 contains 15 residues. The DNA for the CDR3 is TGCAGTGCCCCTGGCGGACAGGGAGGGTACAATGAGCAGTTCTTC. This encodes CSAPGGQGGYNEQFF.